This T cell receptor beta chain was sequenced in a study of immunodeficiency (dated by TCRdb to 2018 to 2020). Background on the whole study: The repertoires were analyzed to search for VDJ recombination defects and oligoclonality.

Genomic DNA was extracted using the QIAamp DNA Blood Mini Kit and was submitted for immunoSEQ repertoire analysis. Using a standard quantity of genomic DNA template, multiplex PCR was run to amplify the CDR3 regions. The PCR products underwent sequencing on an Illumina platform. For the original study's pipeline: Sequences were aligned to a reference, with V, D and J gene definitions taken from IMGT. To eliminate PCR and sequencing errors, a nearest-neighbor clustering algorithm combined closely related sequences. V, D and J usage was examined in productive unique and total sequences using ImmunoSEQ Analyzer tools along with R version 3.6.1. Sourced from immuneACCESS, this table was stored by TCRdb with only in-frame sequences that have V and J called. A share of the clones is absent; for the studies checked, an unresolved V gene accounts for under half, and the remainder has no known explanation. That table furnishes V, J and clone size, whereas the DNA furnished D and trimming. The sample table lists around 3,500 clones, 75% to 90% of them with a count of one. The top ten constitute 12% of the sample.

From the cysteine through the phenylalanine, the CDR3 covers 14 amino acids. This entry keeps only the CDR3 DNA: 42 bases, framed from base 1. Via the germline V gene, CDR1 is SNHLY and CDR2 FYNNEI. V is shortened by 0 bases, J by 8 bases, and the region joining them spans 10 bases. Results the study describes overall, beyond this receptor: Patient CD8+ T cells showed restricted TRB V-J pairing and lower productive entropy than control CD8+ T cells. Based on top-100 and total clonotype frequencies, severe oligoclonality showed up in patient CD8+ T cells, whereas patient CD4+ T cells did not show severe oligoclonality. In the entropy comparisons of patients against healthy controls, patients were shown as n=3 (open circles), and an effect of thymic development was suggested only as a possibility.

CD3+CD8+ T cells were sorted from fresh PBMCs before TCR sequencing. Note on this clone: This receptor's antigen is unknown. No much larger clone exists at a distance of one base, and base qualities are not known.

The chain is encoded by TRBV2 joined to TRBJ1-4; the D gene is unclear. The receptor's source is a human donor in good health. The specimen sequenced was CD8+ T cells from blood. CDR3 reads: CASSEALVGEKLFF. The nucleotide sequence is TGTGCCAGCAGTGAAGCCTTGGTAGGGGAAAAACTGTTTTTT.